The next 14 T cell receptor beta chains were all read from a single sample in a study of blood T cell repertoires in COVID-19. Only in-frame clones appear in the TCRdb table, and some are missing; sequencing was by immunoSEQ multiplex PCR. This table holds under 400,000 clones, roughly 90% found once. The source material was peripheral blood. These receptors came from a woman in her thirties with COVID-19, enrolled during active disease.

The chain is built from TRBV5-1 and TRBJ1-4; D perhaps matches TRBD1 (5 bases). Germline CDR1 SGHRS, CDR2 YFSETQ. This CDR3 region has 15 residues. Deletions cut 1 base from V and 4 bases from J, with 11 bases between. The CDR3 region is CASSLQGSLNEKLFF. For the CDR3, the DNA is TGCGCCAGCAGCTTGCAGGGCAGCCTTAATGAAAAACTGTTTTTT.

The chain employs TRBV6-5 and TRBJ2-2, with TRBD1 matching over 7 bases. Germline V gene sequence: CDR1 MNHEY, CDR2 SVGAGI. CDR3 size: 16 residues. After removal of 4 bases from V and 7 bases from J, the junction contained 12 bases not matched to a gene. The CDR3 region has the DNA TGTGCCAGCAGTTGGGGATGGACAGGTTTAGGCGGGGAGCTGTTTTTT. Its protein is CASSWGWTGLGGELFF.

The genes are TRBV24-1 and TRBJ2-1, with 10 positions matching TRBD2. The ends lost 7 bases at V and 6 bases at J; junction bases unmatched: 11. This CDR3 is 16 amino acids long. Germline CDR1 KGHDR, CDR2 SFDVKD. Here the CDR3 reads CATSHQSGRGGNEQFF. The CDR3 DNA reads TGTGCCACCAGCCACCAGAGCGGGAGGGGGGGCAATGAGCAGTTCTTC.

This chain links TRBV28 with TRBJ1-2; 12 nucleotides match TRBD1. CDR3 length equals 17 residues. Germline loops: CDR1 MDHEN, CDR2 SYDVKM. With 5 bases clipped from V and 7 bases from J, the junction kept 14 bases outside the gene matches. CDR3 DNA sequence: TGTGCCAGCAGTCCCTCGGGACAGGGGGCGGCTTTGGGTGGCTACACCTTC. This gives the protein CASSPSGQGAALGGYTF.

This sequence joins TRBV30 and TRBJ1-4, with TRBD1 matching over 8 bases. CDR1 GTSNPN and CDR2 SVGIG come from the germline V gene (reference sequence). The CDR3 sequence is 14 residues long. V lost 8 bases to trimming and J lost 1 base; unmatched junction nucleotides: 6. The CDR3 spells CATGQGGTNEKLFF. DNA of the CDR3: TGTGCCACCGGACAGGGTGGAACTAATGAAAAACTGTTTTTT.

CDR3 sequence: CASIPDRGRTEAFF. In nucleotides, the CDR3 is TGTGCCAGTATCCCGGACAGGGGGCGGACTGAAGCTTTCTTT. V and J are TRBV19 and TRBJ1-1; 11 nucleotides match TRBD1. Germline assignment: CDR1 LNHDA and CDR2 SQIVND (reference sequence). The V segment lost 7 bases and the J segment 5 bases; nucleotides outside the gene matches: 6. CDR3 length equals 14 residues.

This CDR3 reads CASTRPGTPMDEQYF. CDR3 sequence (DNA): TGTGCCAGCACCAGGCCAGGGACTCCCATGGACGAGCAGTACTTC. The V gene is TRBV28, the J gene TRBJ2-7, with D possibly matching TRBD2 (6 bases). Germline CDR1 and CDR2: MDHEN and SYDVKM. The V end lost 7 bases, the J end lost 5 bases, and 21 bases lay between the germline ends. This CDR3 has 15 residues.

The chain couples TRBV5-4 to TRBJ2-5; D gene uncertain. Germline CDR1 is SGHNT and CDR2 is YYREEE (reference sequence). This CDR3 has 14 amino acids. Trimming left V 0 bases short and J 1 base short, with 7 bases between. CDR3 amino acids: CASSLGGSQETQYF. Written as DNA, the CDR3 is TGTGCCAGCAGCTTGGGTGGCAGCCAAGAGACCCAGTACTTC.

J is TRBJ1-2 and V is TRBV19; no firm D call. The CDR3 is 15 residues long. Trimming removed 4 bases from V and 0 bases from J, with 12 bases in between. CDR1 and CDR2 from the germline V gene are LNHDA and SQIVND (reference sequence). This CDR3 reads CASSNMGGTNYGYTF. CDR3 in DNA: TGTGCCAGTAGTAACATGGGAGGAACTAACTATGGCTACACCTTC.

The genes are TRBV10-3 and TRBJ2-2; weak D call: TRBD2 (5 bases). The CDR3 is made up of 14 amino acids. Germline V lookup: CDR1 ENHRY, CDR2 SYGVKD. Trimming cost V 6 bases and J 1 base, with 9 bases left between them. The CDR3: CAIRELENTGELFF. In nucleotides, the CDR3 is TGTGCCATCAGAGAACTAGAGAACACCGGGGAGCTGTTTTTT.

This clone was seen just once. The chain employs TRBV9 and TRBJ2-7, with 10 positions matching TRBD2. CDR1 is SGDLS and CDR2 is YYNGEE in the germline V gene. The V and J ends lost 3 bases and 4 bases, in that order; junction bases with no gene match: 13. This CDR3 has 17 amino acids. CDR3 amino acids: CASSASRGGTSDYEQYF. CDR3 sequence (DNA): TGTGCCAGCAGCGCCTCCCGAGGAGGGACTAGCGATTACGAGCAGTACTTC.

This rearrangement joins TRBV2 to TRBJ2-5; D might be TRBD1 (6 bases). The ends were cut back, 7 bases at V and 4 bases at J, with 16 bases in the middle. Germline V gene lookup returns CDR1 SNHLY and CDR2 FYNNEI. The length of the CDR3 is 14 residues. CDR3 protein: CASNLQGKGETQYF. As DNA, the CDR3 is TGTGCCAGCAACCTACAGGGAAAAGGAGAGACCCAGTACTTC.

The rearrangement uses TRBV28 and TRBJ1-1, with D possibly TRBD1 on 6 matching bases. The CDR3 totals 15 residues. CDR1 and CDR2 (germline): MDHEN, SYDVKM. The germline V and J ends were trimmed by 5 bases and 5 bases, with 18 bases remaining between them. The CDR3 loop is CASSPWGGGKTEAFF. The DNA for the CDR3 is TGTGCCAGCAGTCCCTGGGGGGGCGGAAAAACTGAAGCTTTCTTT.

The rearrangement uses TRBV24-1 and TRBJ2-1; TRBD2 agrees at 14 bases. Looked up from germline, CDR1 is KGHDR and CDR2 is SFDVKD. J lost 9 bases, V lost 5 bases, and 8 bases had no gene match. This CDR3 is built from 16 residues. CDR3: CATSVPGLAGVSEQFF. The CDR3 DNA is TGTGCCACCAGTGTCCCGGGACTAGCGGGAGTAAGTGAGCAGTTCTTC.